This T cell receptor (beta chain) stems from a study of early T cells in non-severe SARS-CoV-2 infection. TCRdb ran MiXCR on the 5' RACE reads and lists one entry per CDR3 protein. The profile shows 90,000 to 130,000 distinct CDR3 sequences, roughly 12% of them singletons. The sample holds a few counts of this clonotype. Germline V gene data show CDR1 as MNHEY and CDR2 as SVGAGI. CDR3 length: 17 residues. Deletions cut 6 bases from V and 0 bases from J, with 18 bases between. This TCR was sampled from an adult who was a healthcare worker with PCR-confirmed SARS-CoV-2 infection or an uninfected control (not recorded which). The chain employs TRBV6-5 and TRBJ2-4; D ambiguous. Sequenced: whole blood. Here the CDR3 DNA reads TGTGCCAGCAGAAACTTGGCCGAGGACCAAGCCAAAAACATTCAGTACTTC. Translated: CASRNLAEDQAKNIQYF.